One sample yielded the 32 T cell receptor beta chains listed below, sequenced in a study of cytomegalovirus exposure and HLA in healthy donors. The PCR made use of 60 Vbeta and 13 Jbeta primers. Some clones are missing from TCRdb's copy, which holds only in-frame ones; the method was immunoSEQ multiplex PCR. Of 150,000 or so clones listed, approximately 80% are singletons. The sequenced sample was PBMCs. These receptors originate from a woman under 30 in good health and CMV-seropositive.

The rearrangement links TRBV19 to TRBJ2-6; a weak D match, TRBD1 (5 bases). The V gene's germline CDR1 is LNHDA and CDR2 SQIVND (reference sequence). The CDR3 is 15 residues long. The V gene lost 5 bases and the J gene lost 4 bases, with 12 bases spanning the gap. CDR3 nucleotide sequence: TGTGCCAGTAGTGGCCAGGGTACAGGGGCCAACGTCCTGACTTTC. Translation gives CASSGQGTGANVLTF.

In DNA form, the CDR3 reads TGTGCCAGCTCACCACTCACAGGGACCTACGAGCAGTACTTC. Its translation is CASSPLTGTYEQYF. The gene calls are TRBV18 and TRBJ2-7; maybe TRBD1 (6 bases). Germline loops: CDR1 KGHSH, CDR2 LQKENI. The length of the CDR3 is 14 residues. The V gene lost 1 base and the J gene lost 2 bases, with 9 bases spanning the gap.

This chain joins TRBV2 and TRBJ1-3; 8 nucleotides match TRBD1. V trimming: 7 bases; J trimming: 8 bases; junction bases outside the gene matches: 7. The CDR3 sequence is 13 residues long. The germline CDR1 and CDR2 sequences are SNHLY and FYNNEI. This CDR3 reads CASISGQEDTIYF. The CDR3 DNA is TGTGCCAGCATCTCGGGACAGGAGGACACCATATATTTT.

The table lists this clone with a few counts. CDR3 in DNA: TGTGCCACCCAGGGGACTAGCCATTATACGCAGTATTTT. The encoded protein is CATQGTSHYTQYF. V is TRBV6-5 and J is TRBJ2-3; TRBD2 matches 9 bases. CDR3 length equals 13 residues. CDR1 and CDR2 (germline): MNHEY, SVGAGI. The junction had 9 bases not matched to a gene; V was cut back by 10 bases and J by 7 bases.

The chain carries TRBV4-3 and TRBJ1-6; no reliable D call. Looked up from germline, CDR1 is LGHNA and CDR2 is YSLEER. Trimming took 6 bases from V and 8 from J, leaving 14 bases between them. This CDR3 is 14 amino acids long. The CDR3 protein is CASSLEGRHSPLHF. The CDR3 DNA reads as TGCGCCAGCAGTCTTGAGGGTCGGCATTCACCCCTCCACTTT.

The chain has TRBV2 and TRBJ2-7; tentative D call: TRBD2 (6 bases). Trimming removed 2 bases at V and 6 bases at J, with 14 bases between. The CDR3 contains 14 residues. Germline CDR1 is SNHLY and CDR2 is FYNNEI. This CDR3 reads CASSELEGSREQYF. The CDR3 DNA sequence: TGTGCCAGCAGTGAATTGGAGGGTTCCCGCGAGCAGTACTTC. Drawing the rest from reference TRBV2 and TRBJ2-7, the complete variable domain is EPEVTQTPSHQVTQMGQEVILRCVPISNHLYFYWYRQILGQKVEFLVSFYNNEISEKSEIFDDQFSVERPDGSNFTLKIRSTKLEDSAMYFCASSELEGSREQYFGPGTRLTVT.

The CDR3 is CAISPGQGNQPQHF. The CDR3 region has the DNA TGTGCCATCAGCCCGGGACAGGGCAATCAGCCCCAGCATTTT. The chain links TRBV10-3 to TRBJ1-5, with 8 bases aligning to TRBD1. The CDR3 extends over 14 amino acids. Trimming took 6 bases from V and 2 from J; bases not matched to a gene: 3. CDR1 and CDR2 from the germline V gene are ENHRY and SYGVKD.

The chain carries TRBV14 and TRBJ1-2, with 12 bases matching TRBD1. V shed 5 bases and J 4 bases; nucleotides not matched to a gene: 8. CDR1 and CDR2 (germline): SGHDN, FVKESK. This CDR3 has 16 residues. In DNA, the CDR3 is TGTGCCAGCAGCTTGGGGACAGGGGGCGATGGCTATGGCTACACCTTC. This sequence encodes CASSLGTGGDGYGYTF.

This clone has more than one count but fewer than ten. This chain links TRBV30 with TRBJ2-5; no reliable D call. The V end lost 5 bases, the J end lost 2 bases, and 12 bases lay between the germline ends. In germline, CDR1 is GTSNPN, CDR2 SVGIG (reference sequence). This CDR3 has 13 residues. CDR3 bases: TGTGCCTGGTTTCGTGAAGCACAAGAGACCCAGTACTTC. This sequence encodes CAWFREAQETQYF.

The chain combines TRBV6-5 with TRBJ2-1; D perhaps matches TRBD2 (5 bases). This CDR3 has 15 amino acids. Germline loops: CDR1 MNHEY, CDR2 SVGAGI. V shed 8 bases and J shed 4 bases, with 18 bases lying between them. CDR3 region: CASRGDSENYNEQFF. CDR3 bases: TGTGCCAGCCGTGGCGATAGCGAGAATTACAATGAGCAGTTCTTC.

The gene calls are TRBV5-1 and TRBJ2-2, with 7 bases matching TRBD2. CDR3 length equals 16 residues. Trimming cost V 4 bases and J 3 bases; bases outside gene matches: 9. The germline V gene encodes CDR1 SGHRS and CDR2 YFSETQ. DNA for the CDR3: TGCGCCAGCAGCCTAAGACTAGCCATCGACACCGGGGAGCTGTTTTTT. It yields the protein CASSLRLAIDTGELFF. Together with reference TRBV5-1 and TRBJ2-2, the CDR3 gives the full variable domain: KAGVTQTPRYLIKTRGQQVTLSCSPISGHRSVSWYQQTPGQGLQFLFEYFSETQRNKGNFPGRFSGRQFSNSRSEMNVSTLELGDSALYLCASSLRLAIDTGELFFGEGSRLTVL.

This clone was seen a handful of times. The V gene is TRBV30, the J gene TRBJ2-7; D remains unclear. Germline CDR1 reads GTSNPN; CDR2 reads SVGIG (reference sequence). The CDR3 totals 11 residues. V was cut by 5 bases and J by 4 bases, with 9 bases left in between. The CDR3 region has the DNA TGTGCCTGGGGCGGAACTTACGAGCAGTACTTC. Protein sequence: CAWGGTYEQYF.

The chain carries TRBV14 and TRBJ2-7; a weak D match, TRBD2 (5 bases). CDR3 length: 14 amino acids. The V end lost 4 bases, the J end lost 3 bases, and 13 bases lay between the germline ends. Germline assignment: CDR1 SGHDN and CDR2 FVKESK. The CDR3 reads CASSPRRRDYEQYF. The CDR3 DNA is TGTGCCAGCAGCCCCAGGAGGCGAGACTACGAGCAGTACTTC.

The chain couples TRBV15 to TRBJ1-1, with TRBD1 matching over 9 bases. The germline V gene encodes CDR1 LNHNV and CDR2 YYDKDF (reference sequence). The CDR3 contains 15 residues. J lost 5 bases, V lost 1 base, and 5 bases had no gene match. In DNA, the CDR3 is TGTGCCACCAGCAGAGTCGGACAGGGGTTAACTGAAGCTTTCTTT. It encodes CATSRVGQGLTEAFF.

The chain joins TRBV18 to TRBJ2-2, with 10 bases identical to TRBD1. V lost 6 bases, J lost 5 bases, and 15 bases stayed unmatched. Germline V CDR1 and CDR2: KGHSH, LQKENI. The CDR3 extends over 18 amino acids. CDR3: CASSPVDRGLRGTGELFF. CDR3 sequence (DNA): TGTGCCAGCTCTCCAGTCGACAGGGGGCTACGCGGTACCGGGGAGCTGTTTTTT.

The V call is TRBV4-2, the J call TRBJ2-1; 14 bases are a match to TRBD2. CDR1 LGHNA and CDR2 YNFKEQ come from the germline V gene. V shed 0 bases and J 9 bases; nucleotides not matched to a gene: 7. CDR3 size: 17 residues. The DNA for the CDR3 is TGTGCCAGCAGCCAAGAGACTAGCGGGGGGGCCAGGGGTGAGCAGTTCTTC. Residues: CASSQETSGGARGEQFF.

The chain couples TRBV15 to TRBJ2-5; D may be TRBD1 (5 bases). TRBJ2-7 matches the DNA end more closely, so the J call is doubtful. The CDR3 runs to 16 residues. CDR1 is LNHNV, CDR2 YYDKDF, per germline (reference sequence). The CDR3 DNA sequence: TGTGCCACCAGCAGCTTCGCGACAGCGAACTCCTACGAGCAGTACTTC. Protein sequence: CATSSFATANSYEQYF.

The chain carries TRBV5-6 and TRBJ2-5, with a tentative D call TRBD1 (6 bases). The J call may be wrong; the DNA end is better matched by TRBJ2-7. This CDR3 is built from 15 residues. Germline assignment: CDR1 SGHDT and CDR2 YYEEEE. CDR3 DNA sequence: TGTGCCAGCAGCGCCCAGGGGCAGGGGAGTCCCGAGCAGTACTTC. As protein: CASSAQGQGSPEQYF.

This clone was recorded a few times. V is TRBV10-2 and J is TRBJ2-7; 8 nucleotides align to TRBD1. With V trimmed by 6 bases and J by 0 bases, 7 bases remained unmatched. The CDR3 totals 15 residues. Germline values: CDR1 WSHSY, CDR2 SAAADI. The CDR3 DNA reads TGCGCCAGCAGGGGACAGGACGATAACTCCTACGAGCAGTACTTC. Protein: CASRGQDDNSYEQYF.

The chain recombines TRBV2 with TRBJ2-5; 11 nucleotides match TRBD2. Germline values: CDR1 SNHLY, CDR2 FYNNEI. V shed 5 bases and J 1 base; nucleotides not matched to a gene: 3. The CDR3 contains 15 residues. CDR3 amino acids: CASSLAGGFQETQYF. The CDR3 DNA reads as TGTGCCAGCAGTTTAGCGGGGGGGTTCCAAGAGACCCAGTACTTC.

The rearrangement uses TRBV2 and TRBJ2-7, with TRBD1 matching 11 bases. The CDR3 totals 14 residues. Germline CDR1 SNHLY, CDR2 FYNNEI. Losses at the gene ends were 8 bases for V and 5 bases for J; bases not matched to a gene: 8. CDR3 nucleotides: TGTGCCAGCGCCGACCGGGACAGGGGGGACGAGCAGTACTTC. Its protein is CASADRDRGDEQYF.

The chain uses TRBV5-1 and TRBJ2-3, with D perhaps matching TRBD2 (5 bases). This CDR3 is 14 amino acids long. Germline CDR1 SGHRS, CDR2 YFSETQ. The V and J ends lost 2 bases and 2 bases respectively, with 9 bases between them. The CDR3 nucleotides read TGCGCCAGCAGCTTCATACTAGTCACAGATACGCAGTATTTT. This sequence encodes CASSFILVTDTQYF.

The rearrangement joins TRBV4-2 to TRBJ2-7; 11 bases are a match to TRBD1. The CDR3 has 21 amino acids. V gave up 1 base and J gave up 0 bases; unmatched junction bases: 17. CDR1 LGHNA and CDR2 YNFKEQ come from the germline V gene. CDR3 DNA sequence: TGTGCCAGCAGCCAAGGCCCCCGGACAGGGGGCCTTCACCAGGGCTCCTACGAGCAGTACTTC. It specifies CASSQGPRTGGLHQGSYEQYF.

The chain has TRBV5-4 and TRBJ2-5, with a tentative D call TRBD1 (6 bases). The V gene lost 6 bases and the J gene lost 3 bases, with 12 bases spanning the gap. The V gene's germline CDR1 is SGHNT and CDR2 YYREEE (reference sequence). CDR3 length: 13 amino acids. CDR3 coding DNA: TGTGCCAGCACCTCACAGGGAAAAGAGACCCAGTACTTC. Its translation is CASTSQGKETQYF.

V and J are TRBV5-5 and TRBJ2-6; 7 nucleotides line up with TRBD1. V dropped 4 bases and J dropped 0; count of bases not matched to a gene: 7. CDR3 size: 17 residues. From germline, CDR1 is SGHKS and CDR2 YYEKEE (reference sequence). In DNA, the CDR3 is TGTGCCAGCAGCGCCGGACGGGACAGCTCTGGGGCCAACGTCCTGACTTTC. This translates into CASSAGRDSSGANVLTF.

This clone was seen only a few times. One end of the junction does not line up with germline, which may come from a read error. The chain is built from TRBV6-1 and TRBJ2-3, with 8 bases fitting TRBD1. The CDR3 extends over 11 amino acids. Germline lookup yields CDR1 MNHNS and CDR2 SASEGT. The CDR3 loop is CAGRTGNTQYF. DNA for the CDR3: TGTGCCGGCAGGACAGGGAATACGCAGTATTTT.

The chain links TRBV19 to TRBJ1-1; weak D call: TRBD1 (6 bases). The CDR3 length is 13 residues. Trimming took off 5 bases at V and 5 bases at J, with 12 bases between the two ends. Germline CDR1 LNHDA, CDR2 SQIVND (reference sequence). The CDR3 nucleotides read TGTGCCAGTAGTGGGGGGGCGAGGACTGAAGCTTTCTTT. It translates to CASSGGARTEAFF.

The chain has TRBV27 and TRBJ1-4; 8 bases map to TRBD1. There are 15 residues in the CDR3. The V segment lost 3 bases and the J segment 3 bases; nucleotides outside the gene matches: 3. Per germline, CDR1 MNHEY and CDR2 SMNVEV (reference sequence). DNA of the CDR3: TGTGCCAGCAGTTTCAGGGGGCCGGCTAATGAAAAACTGTTTTTT. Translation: CASSFRGPANEKLFF.

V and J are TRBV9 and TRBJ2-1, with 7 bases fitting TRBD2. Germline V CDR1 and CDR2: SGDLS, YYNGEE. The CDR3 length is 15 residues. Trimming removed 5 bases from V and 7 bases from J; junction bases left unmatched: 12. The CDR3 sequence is CASSGGLAAQNEQFF. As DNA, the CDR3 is TGTGCCAGCAGTGGTGGGCTAGCGGCACAGAATGAGCAGTTCTTC.

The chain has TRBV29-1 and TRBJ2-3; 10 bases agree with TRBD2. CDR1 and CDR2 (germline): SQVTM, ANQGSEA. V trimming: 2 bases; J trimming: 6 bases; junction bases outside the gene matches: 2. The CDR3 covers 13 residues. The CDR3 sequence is CSVEISGGDTQYF. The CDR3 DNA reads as TGCAGCGTTGAAATTAGCGGGGGGGATACGCAGTATTTT.

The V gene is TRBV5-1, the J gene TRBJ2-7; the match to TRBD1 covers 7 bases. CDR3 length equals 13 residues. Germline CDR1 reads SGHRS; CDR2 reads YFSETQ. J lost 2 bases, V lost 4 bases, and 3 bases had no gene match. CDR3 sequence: CASSPDRTYEQYF. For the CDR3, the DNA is TGCGCCAGCAGCCCGGACAGGACCTACGAGCAGTACTTC.

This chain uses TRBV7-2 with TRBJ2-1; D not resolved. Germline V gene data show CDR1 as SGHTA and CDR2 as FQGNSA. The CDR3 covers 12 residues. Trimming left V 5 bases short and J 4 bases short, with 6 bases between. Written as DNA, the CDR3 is TGTGCCAGCAGCGCGGCGTACAATGAGCAGTTCTTC. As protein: CASSAAYNEQFF.